The table lists the clone carrying this T cell receptor (beta chain) with a few counts. Its antigen is undetermined. The authors drew 8 to 10 milliliters of peripheral blood from each donor. This sample is drawn from a study of blood T cells in healthy people across ages. Regarding the study as a whole: Estimates drawn from one million T cells were deemed to understate diversity.

Combining a sample-barcoded 5' primer with a J-beta primer mix, a second PCR ran for roughly 7 to 12 cycles. TCRdb re-derived calls from the 5' RACE reads in MiXCR, one entry per CDR3 protein. In the table there are 850,000 to 1,300,000 distinct CDR3 sequences, more than 35% of which are singletons. The CDR3 is 14 residues long. The germline V gene has CDR1 SNHLY and CDR2 FYNNEI. V lost 1 base and J lost 3, with 10 bases in between. The sample comprised blood. The V gene is TRBV2, the J gene TRBJ2-7, with a possible D match to TRBD2 (6 bases). The receptor's source is a woman aged 55-69 years in good health. This CDR3 reads CASSEVGTDYEQYF. The CDR3 DNA follows: TGTGCCAGCAGTGAAGTGGGGACTGACTACGAGCAGTACTTC.